These 8 T cell receptor beta chains were all obtained from the same sample, sequenced in a study of blood T cell repertoires in COVID-19. The method was immunoSEQ multiplex PCR; TCRdb's version includes in-frame clones alone and lacks a portion of them. The sample carries about 14,000 clones, 65% to 80% recorded once. Sequenced material: peripheral blood. The receptors originated from a boy between 2 and 10 years old with active or convalescent COVID-19.

In this sample, this clone turned up once. The gene calls are TRBV20-1 and TRBJ2-5, with 7 bases aligning to TRBD2. Germline trimming cut 3 bases from V and 0 bases from J; bases unmatched to any gene: 16. This CDR3 region has 18 residues. Looked up from germline, CDR1 is DFQATT and CDR2 is SNEGSKA (reference sequence). The CDR3 bases are TGCAGTGCTAGTGTCTACTTCGGTGAGCGGGGAGACCAAGAGACCCAGTACTTC. This gives the protein CSASVYFGERGDQETQYF.

V gene TRBV19 combines with J gene TRBJ1-4, with no clear D. Germline loops: CDR1 LNHDA, CDR2 SQIVND (reference sequence). The V and J ends lost 6 bases and 5 bases respectively, with 10 bases between them. The CDR3 is 13 residues long. In DNA form, the CDR3 reads TGTGCCAGTAGCACCCACGGGAATGAAAAACTGTTTTTT. Its protein is CASSTHGNEKLFF.

V gene TRBV19 combines with J gene TRBJ2-7; D is perhaps TRBD2 (6 bases). There are 15 residues in the CDR3. CDR1 is LNHDA, CDR2 SQIVND, per germline (reference sequence). Trimming shortened V by 4 bases and J by 3 bases, and 16 bases separated the two germline ends. The CDR3 DNA reads as TGTGCCAGTAGTAAGAGGGACTCCAGTGGCTACGAGCAGTACTTC. Its protein is CASSKRDSSGYEQYF.

The V call is TRBV27, the J call TRBJ2-5; D ambiguous. Trimming stripped 2 bases from V and 1 base from J, with 8 bases between. The CDR3 runs 14 residues. The germline gives CDR1 MNHEY, CDR2 SMNVEV (reference sequence). CDR3 in DNA: TGTGCCAGCAGTTTAGATCTACTCCAAGAGACCCAGTACTTC. Protein product: CASSLDLLQETQYF.

V is TRBV6-5 and J is TRBJ2-7, with 10 bases fitting TRBD2. Trimming removed 4 bases from V and 2 bases from J; junction bases left unmatched: 5. The CDR3 extends over 15 amino acids. From germline, CDR1 is MNHEY and CDR2 SVGAGI. The CDR3 region is CASSFEREGPYEQYF. CDR3 nucleotides: TGTGCCAGCAGTTTCGAGCGGGAGGGACCCTACGAGCAGTACTTC.

The chain joins TRBV19 to TRBJ1-2; D is unresolved. With 7 bases removed from V and 4 bases from J, the gap between germline ends came to 13 bases. Germline V lookup: CDR1 LNHDA, CDR2 SQIVND (reference sequence). This CDR3 spans 13 amino acids. The CDR3 loop reads CASTETASYGYTF. CDR3 DNA: TGTGCCAGTACCGAGACCGCTAGCTATGGCTACACCTTC.

This sequence joins TRBV10-2 and TRBJ2-5, with TRBD2 matching 9 bases. This CDR3 spans 16 amino acids. Germline-derived CDR1 and CDR2 are WSHSY and SAAADI. V was clipped by 7 bases and J by 0 bases; unmatched bases: 9. The CDR3 region has the DNA TGCGCCAGCACCCACCCGCGGGGGGGACACCAAGAGACCCAGTACTTC. It encodes CASTHPRGGHQETQYF.

The chain carries TRBV6-5 and TRBJ2-1; TRBD1 matches at 7 bases. The CDR3 is 15 amino acids. Germline loops: CDR1 MNHEY, CDR2 SVGAGI. V gave up 1 base and J gave up 7 bases; unmatched junction bases: 7. The CDR3: CASSYFPDRSNEQFF. The CDR3 bases are TGTGCCAGCAGTTACTTCCCGGACAGGAGTAATGAGCAGTTCTTC.